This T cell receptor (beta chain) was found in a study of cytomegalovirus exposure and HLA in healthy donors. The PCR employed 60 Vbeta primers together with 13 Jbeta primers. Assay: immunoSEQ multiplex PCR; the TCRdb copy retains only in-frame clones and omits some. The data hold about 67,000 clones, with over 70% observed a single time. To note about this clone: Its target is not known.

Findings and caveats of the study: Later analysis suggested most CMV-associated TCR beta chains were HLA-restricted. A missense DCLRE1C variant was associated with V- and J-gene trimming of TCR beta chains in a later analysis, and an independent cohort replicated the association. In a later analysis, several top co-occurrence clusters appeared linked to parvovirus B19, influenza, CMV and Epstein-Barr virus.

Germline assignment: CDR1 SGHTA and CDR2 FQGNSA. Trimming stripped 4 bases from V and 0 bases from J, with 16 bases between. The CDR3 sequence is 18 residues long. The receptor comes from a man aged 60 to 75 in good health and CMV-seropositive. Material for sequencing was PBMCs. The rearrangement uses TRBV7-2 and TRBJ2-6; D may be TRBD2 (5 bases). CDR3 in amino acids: CASSSSLKGSSGANVLTF. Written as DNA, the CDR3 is TGTGCCAGCAGCTCATCCCTAAAAGGGAGCTCTGGGGCCAACGTCCTGACTTTC.